Following are 25 T cell receptor beta chains from one sample sequenced in a study of CD8 T cells in ankylosing spondylitis. TCRdb passed the 5' RACE reads through MiXCR, listing each CDR3 protein once. The table has 250,000 or so distinct CDR3 sequences, approximately 20% seen once. The sample taken for sequencing was blood, either unsorted or a sorted T cell fraction (not recorded which). These receptors were obtained from a male donor with ankylosing spondylitis or in good health (not recorded which).

This chain uses TRBV6-5 with TRBJ2-1, with 11 positions matching TRBD1. Germline assignment: CDR1 MNHEY and CDR2 SVGAGI. The CDR3 has 15 amino acids. V lost 2 bases and J lost 6; bases outside the gene matches: 3. The CDR3 sequence: CASSYGTGGSNEQFF. The CDR3 coding sequence is TGTGCCAGCAGTTACGGGACAGGGGGAAGCAATGAGCAGTTCTTC.

This clonotype has only one observation. V and J are TRBV7-9 and TRBJ2-7; D remains ambiguous. Germline assignment: CDR1 SEHNR and CDR2 FQNEAQ (reference sequence). The ends were cut back, 4 bases at V and 2 bases at J, with 15 bases in the middle. The CDR3 consists of 15 residues. In nucleotides, the CDR3 is TGTGCCAGCAGCTCCCAAAGGGCAGACCCCTACGAGCAGTACTTC. It specifies CASSSQRADPYEQYF. The full variable domain, completed using reference TRBV7-9 and TRBJ2-7, is DTGVSQNPRHKITKRGQNVTFRCDPISEHNRLYWYRQTLGQGPEFLTYFQNEAQLEKSRLLSDRFSAERPKGSFSTLEIQRTEQGDSAMYLCASSSQRADPYEQYFGPGTRLTVT.

The chain joins TRBV7-2 to TRBJ2-7; D is unresolved. With 0 bases removed from V and 6 bases from J, the gap between germline ends came to 12 bases. CDR1 and CDR2 from the germline V gene are SGHTA and FQGNSA. The CDR3 extends over 14 amino acids. CDR3 loop: CASSLAKELSEQYF. DNA for the CDR3: TGTGCCAGCAGCTTAGCGAAGGAGTTGAGCGAGCAGTACTTC.

This clonotype was recorded at least ten times. The DNA of the CDR3 is TGTGCCAGCAGCGTAGGAGGAAGGGTGGAAGATACGCAGTATTTT. It codes for CASSVGGRVEDTQYF. The chain recombines TRBV9 with TRBJ2-3; D unresolved. The CDR3 runs 15 residues. The V end lost 0 bases, the J end lost 5 bases, and 13 bases lay between the germline ends. Germline loops: CDR1 SGDLS, CDR2 YYNGEE.

The rearrangement joins TRBV4-1 to TRBJ2-7, with no clear D. Germline loops: CDR1 MGHRA, CDR2 YSYEKL. The CDR3 is 18 amino acids. V was clipped by 0 bases and J by 0 bases, with 18 bases between them. This CDR3 is CASSQERNVGTNSYEQYF. CDR3 nucleotide sequence: TGCGCCAGCAGCCAAGAGAGAAATGTAGGAACCAACTCCTACGAGCAGTACTTC.

This clonotype was seen only a few times. The CDR3 sequence is CSARPGLAGRAPYEQYF. DNA for the CDR3: TGCAGTGCTCGTCCGGGACTAGCGGGTCGGGCCCCCTACGAGCAGTACTTC. This chain links TRBV20-1 with TRBJ2-7, with 12 bases aligning to TRBD2. Germline V lookup: CDR1 DFQATT, CDR2 SNEGSKA (reference sequence). The length of the CDR3 is 17 residues. J lost 2 bases, V lost 5 bases, and 13 bases had no gene match.

The chain recombines TRBV12-3 or TRBV12-4 with TRBJ2-3; D possibly corresponds to TRBD1 (7 bases). Trimming removed 8 bases at V and 0 bases at J, with 15 bases between. The CDR3 totals 15 residues. CDR3 in amino acids: CASYAEGASTDTQYF. CDR3 DNA sequence: TGTGCCAGCTACGCGGAGGGGGCTAGCACAGATACGCAGTATTTT.

This clonotype showed up many times. CDR3 region: CASSPGPRDYGYTF. The CDR3 DNA follows: TGTGCCAGCAGCCCGGGTCCCCGGGACTATGGCTACACCTTC. The chain has TRBV7-3 and TRBJ1-2; D is undetermined. Germline loops: CDR1 SGHTA, CDR2 FQGTGA. Between the trimmed V and J ends, which lost 5 bases and 3 bases, there was a span of 13 bases. The length of the CDR3 is 14 residues.

J is TRBJ1-4 and V is TRBV5-1; the D is unclear. The germline V and J ends were trimmed by 0 bases and 2 bases, with 8 bases remaining between them. There are 15 residues in the CDR3. The germline gives CDR1 SGHRS, CDR2 YFSETQ. CDR3 residues: CASSLGRSTNEKLFF. The CDR3 DNA reads TGCGCCAGCAGCTTGGGGAGGTCTACTAATGAAAAACTGTTTTTT.

The V and J genes are TRBV7-9 and TRBJ2-7, with D uncertain. CDR3 length: 14 residues. The germline CDR1 and CDR2 sequences are SEHNR and FQNEAQ (reference sequence). Between the trimmed V and J ends, which lost 2 bases and 3 bases, there was a span of 11 bases. The CDR3 DNA reads TGTGCCAGCAGCTTAATGGTGGGTTACTACGAGCAGTACTTC. It codes for CASSLMVGYYEQYF.

The chain employs TRBV27 and TRBJ2-5, with D perhaps TRBD1 (5 bases). The CDR3 length is 13 residues. V was clipped by 3 bases and J by 4 bases, with 9 bases between them. Germline CDR1 is MNHEY and CDR2 is SMNVEV (reference sequence). For the CDR3, the DNA is TGTGCCAGCAGTTTGGGGCAGGTAGAGACCCAGTACTTC. Residues: CASSLGQVETQYF.

The chain has TRBV28 and TRBJ2-7, with 11 bases lining up with TRBD1. V was clipped by 4 bases and J by 3 bases; unmatched bases: 8. CDR3 length: 16 amino acids. Germline V gives CDR1 MDHEN, CDR2 SYDVKM. The CDR3 reads CASSSSGTGGFYEQYF. As DNA, the CDR3 is TGTGCCAGCAGTTCCTCCGGGACAGGGGGTTTCTACGAGCAGTACTTC.

The genes are TRBV27 and TRBJ2-7; possibly TRBD2 for D (5 bases). V was trimmed by 6 bases and J by 5 bases, leaving 14 bases between them. From germline, CDR1 is MNHEY and CDR2 SMNVEV (reference sequence). This CDR3 is 13 amino acids long. The DNA of the CDR3 is TGTGCCAGCAGCCCCATTGAGGGCCACGAGCAGTACTTC. It yields the protein CASSPIEGHEQYF.

This chain joins TRBV11-2 and TRBJ2-5; D gene unclear. Trimming removed 1 base at V and 5 bases at J, with 11 bases between. This CDR3 has 14 residues. Looked up from germline, CDR1 is SGHAT and CDR2 is FQNNGV. The CDR3 bases are TGTGCCAGCAGCTTAGGTGCTGGTGTGGAGACCCAGTACTTC. Protein sequence: CASSLGAGVETQYF.

Only a few counts were recorded for this clonotype. The V gene is TRBV12-3 or TRBV12-4, the J gene TRBJ2-5, with no clear D. The CDR3 contains 16 residues. Trimming left V 4 bases short and J 5 bases short, with 20 bases between. The CDR3 region has the DNA TGTGCCAGCAGTTGGAAGCCGCCAGGATCCTCCGAGACCCAGTACTTC. Protein: CASSWKPPGSSETQYF.

V is TRBV6-1 and J is TRBJ2-6; D is uncertain. Germline values: CDR1 MNHNS, CDR2 SASEGT. The V end lost 7 bases, the J end lost 0 bases, and 16 bases lay between the germline ends. This CDR3 contains 17 residues. CDR3 bases: TGTGCCAGCAAACTCGCCCCAGGCACCTCTGGGGCCAACGTCCTGACTTTC. The encoded protein is CASKLAPGTSGANVLTF.

This clonotype was seen a few times. The rearrangement links TRBV7-9 to TRBJ2-1, with unresolved D. The CDR3 has 10 residues. The germline V and J ends were trimmed by 8 bases and 10 bases, with 9 bases remaining between them. The germline V gene has CDR1 SEHNR and CDR2 FQNEAQ (reference sequence). DNA of the CDR3: TGTGCCAGCGCCCGGAAGGAGCAGTTCTTC. Protein sequence: CASARKEQFF.

This clonotype was detected many times. V and J are TRBV12-3 or TRBV12-4 and TRBJ2-3; a weak D match, TRBD2 (6 bases). V was cut by 4 bases and J by 4 bases, with 18 bases left in between. The length of the CDR3 is 16 residues. As DNA, the CDR3 is TGTGCCAGCAGTTGGACACGACGGGAGCAGGCAGATACGCAGTATTTT. The encoded protein is CASSWTRREQADTQYF.

The chain recombines TRBV29-1 with TRBJ2-7, with D possibly TRBD1 on 6 matching bases. This CDR3 is 14 amino acids long. CDR1 is SQVTM and CDR2 is ANQGSEA in the germline V gene. The ends were cut back, 6 bases at V and 2 bases at J, with 17 bases in the middle. The CDR3 DNA reads TGCAGCGTCCTCGCCGACAGGTCACCCTACGAGCAGTACTTC. Amino acids: CSVLADRSPYEQYF.

The rearrangement links TRBV20-1 to TRBJ2-1, with D unresolved. The CDR3 is 14 residues long. Germline V gene data show CDR1 as DFQATT and CDR2 as SNEGSKA (reference sequence). Trimming took 6 bases from V and 0 from J, leaving 12 bases between them. The CDR3 region is CSAHMESSYNEQFF. The DNA of the CDR3 is TGCAGTGCCCACATGGAGAGCTCCTACAATGAGCAGTTCTTC.

The rearrangement joins TRBV12-3 or TRBV12-4 to TRBJ1-1; D is undetermined. V gave up 3 bases and J gave up 3 bases, with 14 bases separating them. The CDR3 contains 15 residues. CDR3 bases: TGTGCCAGCAGTTTTCGGTCCGACGCTTACACTGAAGCTTTCTTT. Translation gives CASSFRSDAYTEAFF.

The table lists this clonotype with a few counts. The rearrangement uses TRBV20-1 and TRBJ2-2; 7 positions match TRBD2. The CDR3 totals 14 residues. With 0 bases clipped from V and 5 bases from J, the junction kept 3 bases outside the gene matches. Germline-derived CDR1 and CDR2 are DFQATT and SNEGSKA (reference sequence). This CDR3 is CSARDLAGTGELFF. The DNA for the CDR3 is TGCAGTGCTAGAGACTTAGCGGGTACCGGGGAGCTGTTTTTT.

Only a few counts were recorded for this clonotype. The chain carries TRBV7-9 and TRBJ2-5; D is possibly TRBD1 (6 bases). Germline lookup yields CDR1 SEHNR and CDR2 FQNEAQ (reference sequence). This CDR3 contains 13 residues. Trimming removed 5 bases from V and 2 bases from J, with 9 bases in between. CDR3 in DNA: TGTGCCAGCAGCCGAGGGACACAAGAGACCCAGTACTTC. This sequence encodes CASSRGTQETQYF.

This clonotype was observed many times. This chain's CDR3 is CASSWVSPHNSPLHF. In nucleotides, the CDR3 is TGTGCCAGCAGTTGGGTATCCCCCCATAATTCACCCCTCCACTTT. This chain joins TRBV12-3 or TRBV12-4 and TRBJ1-6, with unresolved D. The CDR3 has 15 residues. V lost 4 bases to trimming and J lost 5 bases, with 12 bases between them.

This clonotype was detected many times. The chain joins TRBV9 to TRBJ2-3; 13 nucleotides line up with TRBD2. J gave up 2 bases and V 4 bases, and 7 bases lay outside the gene matches. CDR1 and CDR2 from the germline V gene are SGDLS and YYNGEE. The CDR3 runs to 17 residues. Here the CDR3 reads CASSQSGLAGYTDTQYF. CDR3 nucleotide sequence: TGTGCCAGCAGCCAATCGGGACTAGCGGGGTACACAGATACGCAGTATTTT.